Each of the 27 T cell receptor beta chains below was sequenced from the same sample in a study of cytomegalovirus exposure and HLA in healthy donors. Primers: 60 Vbeta forward and 13 Jbeta reverse. Measured with immunoSEQ multiplex PCR; TCRdb has only the in-frame clones, and not every one. The data show roughly 190,000 clones, just under 75% seen once. The material sequenced was PBMCs. These receptor sequences come from a young man in good health and CMV-seropositive.

The chain recombines TRBV7-9 with TRBJ1-2, with 8 bases that match TRBD1. Trimming at V came to 0 bases and at J to 6 bases, leaving 9 bases not matched to a gene. CDR3 length: 16 residues. Per the germline V gene, CDR1 is SEHNR and CDR2 is FQNEAQ (reference sequence). The CDR3, as DNA: TGTGCCAGCAGCTTAGCGTCGACAGGGGCTGGAGATGGCTACACCTTC. Translating it yields CASSLASTGAGDGYTF.

The rearrangement uses TRBV2 and TRBJ1-4, with D possibly being TRBD1 (6 bases). The CDR3 consists of 17 residues. V dropped 2 bases and J dropped 0 bases, with 13 bases sitting between them. Germline-derived CDR1 and CDR2 are SNHLY and FYNNEI. The CDR3 loop reads CASSELGGGPTNEKLFF. CDR3 bases: TGTGCCAGCAGTGAACTTGGGGGGGGCCCAACTAATGAAAAACTGTTTTTT.

V usage is TRBV7-3 and J usage is TRBJ2-3; 13 nucleotides align to TRBD2. The CDR3 is 18 residues long. Germline V gene sequence: CDR1 SGHTA, CDR2 FQGTGA. J lost 7 bases, V lost 0 bases, and 10 bases had no gene match. The CDR3 region is CASSLTVGLAGRRNTQYF. CDR3 sequence (DNA): TGTGCCAGCAGCTTAACCGTGGGACTAGCGGGACGTAGGAATACGCAGTATTTT.

The chain is built from TRBV5-4 and TRBJ1-1; 12 nucleotides line up with TRBD1. The CDR3 sequence is 15 residues long. The junction had 8 bases not matched to a gene; V was cut back by 7 bases and J by 4 bases. Germline lookup yields CDR1 SGHNT and CDR2 YYREEE (reference sequence). This chain's CDR3 is CASGPGTGGLTEAFF. The CDR3 DNA sequence: TGTGCCAGCGGTCCCGGGACAGGGGGCCTCACTGAAGCTTTCTTT. The full variable domain, completed using reference TRBV5-4 and TRBJ1-1, is ETGVTQSPTHLIKTRGQQVTLRCSSQSGHNTVSWYQQALGQGPQFIFQYYREEENGRGNFPPRFSGLQFPNYSSELNVNALELDDSALYLCASGPGTGGLTEAFFGQGTRLTVV.

This sequence joins TRBV27 and TRBJ2-5; the D is unclear. Germline V gene sequence: CDR1 MNHEY, CDR2 SMNVEV (reference sequence). The CDR3 contains 13 residues. V was pared by 2 bases and J by 3 bases, with 7 bases between. The CDR3 reads CASSLVAKETQYF. DNA for the CDR3: TGTGCCAGCAGTTTAGTTGCTAAAGAGACCCAGTACTTC.

V and J are TRBV11-3 and TRBJ2-7; 11 bases fit TRBD1. CDR1 SGHNT and CDR2 YENEEA come from the germline V gene. CDR3 size: 14 residues. After removal of 5 bases from V and 6 bases from J, the junction contained 6 bases not matched to a gene. Here the CDR3 DNA reads TGTGCCAGCAGCCTAACCGGGACAGGGGGCGAGCAGTACTTC. Protein product: CASSLTGTGGEQYF.

The chain couples TRBV28 to TRBJ1-5; 8 bases are shared with TRBD1. The V gene end was trimmed by 7 bases and the J gene end by 4 bases; junction bases not matched to a gene: 6. Germline CDR1 reads MDHEN; CDR2 reads SYDVKM. This CDR3 has 14 residues. The CDR3 nucleotides read TGTGCCAGCATCCTGACAGGGGTGAATCAGCCCCAGCATTTT. Translating it yields CASILTGVNQPQHF.

J is TRBJ1-2 and V is TRBV13, with D hard to call. Germline V gene data show CDR1 as PRHDT and CDR2 as FYEKMQ (reference sequence). The V end lost 5 bases, the J end lost 3 bases, and 19 bases lay between the germline ends. CDR3 length equals 16 residues. CDR3 in amino acids: CASSLELSGPDYGYTF. The CDR3 coding sequence is TGTGCCAGCAGCCTCGAACTTTCTGGGCCCGACTATGGCTACACCTTC.

The V call is TRBV21-1, the J call TRBJ1-4; TRBD1, as called in the table, went unchecked against the DNA. TRBV21-1 is tagged as a pseudogene. CDR3 length: 16 amino acids. CDR3 nucleotide sequence: TGTGCCAGCAGCAATGGAACAGGAGCAACTAATGAAAAACTGTTTTTT. Its translation: CASSNGTGATNEKLFF.

As to this clone: This specimen includes other DNA sequences encoding the same CDR3. As DNA, the CDR3 is TGTGCCAGTAGTGGGACAGCCAACACCGGGGAGCTGTTTTTT. It codes for CASSGTANTGELFF. V gene TRBV19 combines with J gene TRBJ2-2; 7 bases match TRBD1. CDR1 is LNHDA and CDR2 is SQIVND in the germline V gene (reference sequence). The J segment lost 2 bases and the V segment lost 5 bases, leaving 2 bases of the junction unmatched. This CDR3 comprises 14 residues.

CDR3 in DNA: TGTGCCATCAGAGTCGGCAGCGGGAATAATTCACCCCTCCACTTT. Protein sequence: CAIRVGSGNNSPLHF. The rearrangement joins TRBV10-3 to TRBJ1-6; no clear D. CDR1 and CDR2 from the germline V gene are ENHRY and SYGVKD. V was trimmed by 6 bases and J by 5 bases, leaving 14 bases between them. The CDR3 has 15 amino acids.

This clone showed up just a few times. The J gene is TRBJ2-2, the V gene TRBV6-1; D is undetermined. V was clipped by 6 bases and J by 2 bases, with 10 bases between them. CDR1 and CDR2 from the germline V gene are MNHNS and SASEGT. The CDR3 length is 14 residues. The CDR3 loop is CASRERSNTGELFF. The CDR3 coding sequence is TGTGCCAGCAGGGAGCGCTCCAACACCGGGGAGCTGTTTTTT.

This clone was seen more than once but under ten times. The chain joins TRBV6-6 to TRBJ2-7; 10 nucleotides align to TRBD2. J lost 0 bases, V lost 6 bases, and 2 bases had no gene match. Germline CDR1 MNHNY, CDR2 SVGAGI (reference sequence). The CDR3 contains 14 residues. CDR3 sequence (DNA): TGTGCCAGCAGCCCTAGCGGGGGCTCCTACGAGCAGTACTTC. It translates to CASSPSGGSYEQYF.

This chain joins TRBV18 and TRBJ2-2; the match to TRBD1 covers 7 bases. J gave up 6 bases and V 3 bases, and 7 bases lay outside the gene matches. Germline V CDR1 and CDR2: KGHSH, LQKENI. The CDR3 covers 15 residues. This CDR3 is CASSPATGRAGELFF. DNA for the CDR3: TGTGCCAGCTCACCCGCGACAGGGCGCGCCGGGGAGCTGTTTTTT.

The chain recombines TRBV15 with TRBJ2-7; the match to TRBD1 covers 10 bases. CDR3 length: 11 residues. V gave up 8 bases and J gave up 5 bases; unmatched junction bases: 0. Germline V lookup: CDR1 LNHNV, CDR2 YYDKDF (reference sequence). The CDR3 sequence is CATGQGDEQYF. For the CDR3, the DNA is TGTGCCACCGGACAGGGGGACGAGCAGTACTTC.

This chain joins TRBV7-3 and TRBJ2-2; 8 bases map to TRBD2. Germline CDR1 is SGHTA and CDR2 is FQGTGA. With 4 bases clipped from V and 2 bases from J, the junction kept 3 bases outside the gene matches. The CDR3 runs to 15 residues. The CDR3 loop reads CASSSTSGNTGELFF. CDR3 coding DNA: TGTGCCAGCAGCTCTACTAGCGGTAACACCGGGGAGCTGTTTTTT. The full variable domain, in which reference TRBV7-3 and TRBJ2-2 provide the parts outside the CDR3, is GAGVSQTPSNKVTEKGKYVELRCDPISGHTALYWYRQSLGQGPEFLIYFQGTGAADDSGLPNDRFFAVRPEGSVSTLKIQRTERGDSAVYLCASSSTSGNTGELFFGEGSRLTVL.

This clone has only a few counts. The chain links TRBV27 to TRBJ2-7, with D tentatively TRBD2 (6 bases). This CDR3 comprises 14 residues. CDR1 MNHEY and CDR2 SMNVEV come from the germline V gene (reference sequence). V shed 6 bases and J shed 0 bases, with 12 bases lying between them. CDR3 amino acids: CASSQDYYSYEQYF. The CDR3 coding sequence is TGTGCCAGCAGCCAGGACTACTACTCCTACGAGCAGTACTTC.

This clone was picked up a small number of times. The V gene is TRBV5-4, the J gene TRBJ2-3; TRBD2 aligns across 10 bases. CDR3 size: 16 residues. V trimming: 1 base; J trimming: 6 bases; junction bases outside the gene matches: 8. Germline CDR1 SGHNT, CDR2 YYREEE (reference sequence). CDR3 protein: CASSLSASGRGDTQYF. DNA for the CDR3: TGTGCCAGCAGCTTGTCGGCTAGCGGGAGAGGGGATACGCAGTATTTT.

This clone has a handful of counts. The chain recombines TRBV30 with TRBJ1-4; D uncertain. Germline V lookup: CDR1 GTSNPN, CDR2 SVGIG (reference sequence). V was cut by 0 bases and J by 2 bases, with 4 bases left in between. This CDR3 comprises 13 residues. CDR3 in amino acids: CAWSVQTNEKLFF. The DNA for the CDR3 is TGTGCCTGGAGTGTTCAGACTAATGAAAAACTGTTTTTT.

This chain links TRBV5-1 with TRBJ2-1; D remains ambiguous. This CDR3 spans 15 amino acids. Trimming stripped 0 bases from V and 7 bases from J, with 14 bases between. Germline loops: CDR1 SGHRS, CDR2 YFSETQ. The CDR3 loop is CASSLGLPERNEQFF. The CDR3 bases are TGCGCCAGCAGCTTGGGCCTGCCGGAGAGGAATGAGCAGTTCTTC.

The chain recombines TRBV4-1 with TRBJ1-2; D is ambiguous. This CDR3 is built from 13 residues. Between the trimmed V and J ends, which lost 1 base and 6 bases, there was a span of 9 bases. CDR1 is MGHRA, CDR2 YSYEKL, per germline. CDR3 amino acids: CASSQVPGDGYTF. CDR3 bases: TGCGCCAGCAGCCAAGTGCCAGGCGATGGCTACACCTTC.

This chain connects TRBV4-3 to TRBJ2-2; TRBD2 matches 7 bases. Trimming took 1 base from V and 4 from J; bases not matched to a gene: 6. The CDR3 extends over 16 amino acids. Looked up from germline, CDR1 is LGHNA and CDR2 is YSLEER. This CDR3 reads CASSQALGGGTGELFF. The CDR3 DNA sequence: TGCGCCAGCAGCCAAGCCTTGGGGGGGGGCACCGGGGAGCTGTTTTTT.

The V call is TRBV30, the J call TRBJ1-5; no definite D call. The length of the CDR3 is 14 residues. The germline V and J ends were trimmed by 1 base and 0 bases, with 7 bases remaining between them. CDR1 and CDR2 from the germline V gene are GTSNPN and SVGIG (reference sequence). CDR3 region: CAWSGQYSNQPQHF. The CDR3 DNA follows: TGTGCCTGGAGTGGGCAGTATAGCAATCAGCCCCAGCATTTT.

This clone appeared once. The chain recombines TRBV6-1 with TRBJ1-2; D gene uncertain. Between the trimmed V and J ends, which lost 3 bases and 5 bases, there was a span of 7 bases. CDR3 length: 12 residues. Germline V lookup: CDR1 MNHNS, CDR2 SASEGT. In DNA form, the CDR3 reads TGTGCCAGCAGTGACAGCGCTTATGGCTACACCTTC. Its translation is CASSDSAYGYTF.

V gene TRBV29-1 combines with J gene TRBJ2-1; TRBD2 agrees at 12 bases. Germline loops: CDR1 SQVTM, CDR2 ANQGSEA. The CDR3 spans 17 residues. V trimming: 7 bases; J trimming: 2 bases; junction bases outside the gene matches: 12. CDR3 DNA sequence: TGCAGCGCTCAAAGACTAGCGGGAGCACCCACCTACAATGAGCAGTTCTTC. It yields the protein CSAQRLAGAPTYNEQFF.

This clone was recorded only once. The chain employs TRBV6-1 and TRBJ2-7, with 7 bases aligning to TRBD1. Trimming cost V 5 bases and J 1 base; bases outside gene matches: 8. This CDR3 comprises 15 residues. Germline V CDR1 and CDR2: MNHNS, SASEGT. As DNA, the CDR3 is TGTGCCAGCAGTCCGCCTGGGACAGCATCCTACGAGCAGTACTTC. Residues: CASSPPGTASYEQYF.

The chain couples TRBV6-4 to TRBJ1-1; no firm D call. CDR3 length: 13 amino acids. Per germline, CDR1 MRHNA and CDR2 SNTAGT. Trimming took 5 bases from V and 1 from J, leaving 8 bases between them. The DNA for the CDR3 is TGTGCCAGCAGTACCCACTCGAACACTGAAGCTTTCTTT. Its protein is CASSTHSNTEAFF.